Listed below are T cell receptor beta chains from one sample, sequenced in a study of Ad26.COV2.S vaccination and SARS-CoV-2 variants. Here immunoSEQ multiplex PCR was the method, and the copy in TCRdb shows in-frame clones only, minus some. The table records 250,000 or so clones, roughly 85% of them present only once. Specimen: peripheral blood, collected in a trial of Ad26.COV2.S vaccine versus placebo. The receptors stem from a person aged 18 to 65 who received the Ad26.COV2.S COVID-19 vaccine or a placebo. Both conserved end residues are part of each CDR3.

v_call	cdr3_aa
TRBV5-1	CASSRATTNEKLFF
TRBV5-6	CASSVGGAPLNQPQHF
TRBV6-6	CASNPLADLYNEQFF
TRBV9	CASSVTWSSYEQYF
TRBV19	CASSIVMTWGNTEAFF
TRBV7-8	CASTASGGNYGYTF
TRBV3-1/TRBV3-2	CASSQVGAGGADTQYF
TRBV30	CAWSVGGALYNSPLHF
TRBV4-3	CASSQDLGQRGARSTDTQYF
TRBV2	CASSEVTSGTSEQFF
TRBV5-4	CASSLAGAGANVLTF
TRBV7-9	CASSHQREGLINEQFF
TRBV19	CASSPRGQGGNSPLHF
TRBV6-4	CASTQLAGAGNEQFF
TRBV3-1/TRBV3-2	CASSQPREGAGTDTQYF
TRBV7-9	CASSQGLVGSREQFF